The rows below give T cell receptor beta chains drawn from one sample of a study of cytomegalovirus exposure and HLA in healthy donors. The data were produced by immunoSEQ multiplex PCR, yet TCRdb's version contains in-frame clones alone and is incomplete. The sample shows about 120,000 clones, more than 80% of them seen only once. Sequences were obtained from PBMCs. Every receptor here comes from a male donor in good health and CMV-seronegative. Both conserved end residues are part of each CDR3. D genes are given only for firm matches. Part of the rows lack a size; the others show once, few, many or a class for expanded clones.

V gene,D gene,clone size,CDR3 length,J gene,CDR3 DNA,CDR3 protein
TRBV6-5,TRBD1,few,15,TRBJ1-6,TGTGCCAGCGCCTGGACAGGGAAATATAATTCACCCCTCCACTTT,CASAWTGKYNSPLHF
TRBV19,.,.,16,TRBJ1-5,TGTGCCAGTAGCTTTTCTTACAGGGCGCGAAATCAGCCCCAGCATTTT,CASSFSYRARNQPQHF
TRBV14,TRBD2,.,17,TRBJ2-3,TGTGCCAGCAGCCCATGGACTAGCGGGACTAGCACAGATACGCAGTATTTT,CASSPWTSGTSTDTQYF
TRBV4-3,.,.,15,TRBJ2-7,TGCGCCAGCAGCCAACAAAGGACAGCCTCCTACGAGCAGTACTTC,CASSQQRTASYEQYF
TRBV7-9,TRBD1,.,16,TRBJ1-6,TGTTCCAGCAGCTTTCAACGGGGACAGGATAATTCACCCCTCCACTTT,CSSSFQRGQDNSPLHF
TRBV29-1,TRBD2,few,14,TRBJ2-1,TGCAGCGCTGGACTAGCGGGTAACTCCAATGAGCAGTTCTTC,CSAGLAGNSNEQFF
TRBV19,TRBD1,.,10,TRBJ1-1,TGTGCCAGTGGGACAGCTGAAGCTTTCTTT,CASGTAEAFF
TRBV12-5,TRBD1,.,12,TRBJ1-2,TGTGCTAGTGGCCGACAGGGGTCGGGCTACACCTTC,CASGRQGSGYTF
TRBV6-5,TRBD1,.,16,TRBJ2-2,TGTGCCAGCAGTTACTCGCCGGGACAGGGGACCGGGGAGCTGTTTTTT,CASSYSPGQGTGELFF
TRBV7-2,.,.,15,TRBJ2-3,TGTGCCAGCAGCTTAGGGCGGAGATTCACAGATACGCAGTATTTT,CASSLGRRFTDTQYF
TRBV4-2,.,.,16,TRBJ2-1,TGTGCCAGCAGCCAAGATGGCTCAAGCTCCTACAATGAGCAGTTCTTC,CASSQDGSSSYNEQFF
TRBV6-1,.,.,15,TRBJ2-6,TGTGCCAGCACTGCTAGGGGCTCTGGGGCCAACGTCCTGACTTTC,CASTARGSGANVLTF
TRBV6-4,.,.,14,TRBJ1-2,TGTGCCAGCAGTGACCCTCTCAGTTCTTATGGCTACACCTTC,CASSDPLSSYGYTF
TRBV4-3,.,.,14,TRBJ1-2,TGCGCCAGCAGTCGCCGGGAGTCCCCCTATGGCTACACCTTC,CASSRRESPYGYTF
TRBV4-3,TRBD1,.,16,TRBJ1-2,TGCGCCAGCAGCCAAGATGACAGGGCTTCTAACTATGGCTACACCTTC,CASSQDDRASNYGYTF
TRBV29-1,.,.,14,TRBJ2-4,TGCAGCGATGGTCGGAGAATAGCCAAAAACATTCAGTACTTC,CSDGRRIAKNIQYF
TRBV19,TRBD1,.,14,TRBJ1-1,TGTGCCAGTAGTATCGGTCAGGGGGGCACTGAAGCTTTCTTT,CASSIGQGGTEAFF
TRBV11-2,.,.,13,TRBJ1-1,TGTGCCAGCAGCCGAGAGAGGGCCAGACTTGCTTTCTTT,CASSRERARLAFF
TRBV2,.,few,15,TRBJ1-6,TGTGCCAGCAGCAGGGAAGGTTTGGGTAATTCACCCCTCCACTTT,CASSREGLGNSPLHF
TRBV28,TRBD1,.,15,TRBJ1-2,TGTGCCAGCAGTGGACAGGGGTCGGGTAACTATGGCTACACCTTC,CASSGQGSGNYGYTF
TRBV5-6,TRBD1,.,14,TRBJ1-6,TGTGCCAGCAGGTACAGGGGGCGGCCCCAACCCCTCCACTTT,CASRYRGRPQPLHF
TRBV6-5,TRBD1,.,15,TRBJ1-2,TGTGCCAGCAGTTCCACCACAGGGGTTAACTATGGCTACACCTTC,CASSSTTGVNYGYTF
TRBV15,.,.,16,TRBJ2-3,TGTGCCACCAGCAGCGGCATCCTAGGGGCTACAGATACGCAGTATTTT,CATSSGILGATDTQYF
TRBV7-7,.,.,12,TRBJ2-2,TGTGCCACGACAGGCGACACCGGGGAGCTGTTTTTT,CATTGDTGELFF
TRBV5-4,.,.,14,TRBJ1-1,TGTGCCAGCAGCTTTGACATACCGTCCACTGAAGCTTTCTTT,CASSFDIPSTEAFF
TRBV15,.,.,15,TRBJ2-3,TGTGCCACCAGCAGTCGAGGGCCTCAGACGGATACGCAGTATTTT,CATSSRGPQTDTQYF
TRBV30,.,.,10,TRBJ2-5,TGTGCCTGGGGTAGAGAGACCCAGTACTTC,CAWGRETQYF
TRBV6-7,TRBD1,.,19,TRBJ2-1,TGTGCCAGCAGTTACTCGCCCGACAGGGGGCTTGGTACCTACAATGAGCAGTTCTTC,CASSYSPDRGLGTYNEQFF
TRBV6-1,TRBD1,.,15,TRBJ1-6,TGTGCCAGCAGCCGGGACAGGGTATTGGATTCACTCCTCCACTTT,CASSRDRVLDSLLHF
TRBV30,.,.,11,TRBJ1-3,TGTGCCTGGGGAGGGGGAAACACCATATATTTT,CAWGGGNTIYF
TRBV30,TRBD2,.,17,TRBJ2-7,TGTGCCTGGAGGGGACTAGCGGGGGGACCCCCTACCTACGAGCAGTACTTC,CAWRGLAGGPPTYEQYF
TRBV5-6,.,.,13,TRBJ1-4,TGTGCCAGCAGCCGGCGGGCATTGGAAAAACTGTTTTTT,CASSRRALEKLFF
TRBV7-2,TRBD1,.,12,TRBJ2-1,TGTGCCAGCAGCAAGGGGGCCGATGAGCAGTTCTTC,CASSKGADEQFF
TRBV7-2,TRBD2,few,18,TRBJ2-7,TGTGCCAGCAGCCCGAGCCTAACCAGCGGGGGTAGCTCCTACGAGCAGTACTTC,CASSPSLTSGGSSYEQYF
TRBV29-1,.,few,12,TRBJ1-1,TGCAGCGCAGGACACCAGAACACTGAAGCTTTCTTT,CSAGHQNTEAFF
TRBV9,.,.,12,TRBJ1-2,TGTGCCAGCAGCGTAGGGAGCGGGCGCTACACCTTC,CASSVGSGRYTF
TRBV6-5,TRBD2,.,14,TRBJ2-7,TGTGCCAGCAAGATTAGCGGGAGTCTGGGCGAGCAGTACTTC,CASKISGSLGEQYF
TRBV15,.,.,17,TRBJ2-1,TGTGCCACCAGCAGAGGGGCATTGGGGGGTATCTACAATGAGCAGTTCTTC,CATSRGALGGIYNEQFF
TRBV6-4,TRBD1,few,16,TRBJ2-5,TGTGCCAGCAGTGAGTCCGCGACAGGGGATCAAGAGACCCAGTACTTC,CASSESATGDQETQYF
TRBV25-1,.,.,12,TRBJ2-1,TGTGCCAGCAGGCAGGGTTACAATGAGCAGTTCTTC,CASRQGYNEQFF
TRBV2,.,.,15,TRBJ2-1,TGTGCCAGCAGTGAAGGCTGGAGCTCCTACAATGAGCAGTTCTTC,CASSEGWSSYNEQFF
TRBV18,TRBD2,.,13,TRBJ2-3,TGTGCCAGCTCGGGACTATTTCCAGATACGCAGTATTTT,CASSGLFPDTQYF
TRBV14,.,.,17,TRBJ2-7,TGTGCCAGCAGCCAAGGAGATTCGGGGATTGTGGATTACGAGCAGTACTTC,CASSQGDSGIVDYEQYF
TRBV7-6,TRBD1,.,16,TRBJ1-5,TGTGCCAGCAGTCTTGGGACAGATTATAGCAATCAGCCCCAGCATTTT,CASSLGTDYSNQPQHF
TRBV15,.,.,15,TRBJ1-4,TGTGCCACCAGCAGAGGCAGATCAACTAATGAAAAACTGTTTTTT,CATSRGRSTNEKLFF
TRBV6-5,.,.,14,TRBJ2-7,TGTGCCAGCTCGCCCGCGGGGTCGCAAGACGAGCAGTACTTC,CASSPAGSQDEQYF
TRBV2,.,few,13,TRBJ2-7,TGTGCCAGCAGTGCATACAGAATTTGGGAGCAGTACTTC,CASSAYRIWEQYF
TRBV5-1,TRBD2,.,18,TRBJ2-1,TGCGCCAGCAGCCACAGGACTAGCGGGGGGGCCGAGTCCAATGAGCAGTTCTTC,CASSHRTSGGAESNEQFF
TRBV6-5,.,once,12,TRBJ1-2,TGTGCCAGCAGGGGGAGGAACTATGGCTACACCTTC,CASRGRNYGYTF
TRBV2,.,.,14,TRBJ2-3,TGTGCCAGCAGTTCTCTCGGGGGCACAGATACGCAGTATTTT,CASSSLGGTDTQYF